The present TCR beta chain was sequenced within a study of response to subunit inactivated influenza vaccine. Points from the study as a whole: That few new T cells are recruited by each seasonal influenza vaccination was the authors' suggestion.

As concerns this clonotype: The antigen is not known.

MiXCR, run by TCRdb on the RT-PCR reads, gives a single entry per CDR3 protein. The table shows 650,000 to 850,000 distinct CDR3 sequences, with 11% to 15% occurring only once. Here the sequenced sample was PBMCs from blood, taken approximately 15 days before vaccination. The clonotype comes from a man aged 50 or older who received an inactivated influenza vaccine.

CDR3 in DNA: TGCAGTGTCCTAGCGGGGGCACCGTATTTT. Its protein is CSVLAGAPYF. This chain links TRBV20-1 with TRBJ2-3; TRBD2 matches at 10 bases. The length of the CDR3 is 10 residues. J gave up 14 bases and V 7 bases, and 6 bases lay outside the gene matches. CDR1 DFQATT and CDR2 SNEGSKA come from the germline V gene (reference sequence).